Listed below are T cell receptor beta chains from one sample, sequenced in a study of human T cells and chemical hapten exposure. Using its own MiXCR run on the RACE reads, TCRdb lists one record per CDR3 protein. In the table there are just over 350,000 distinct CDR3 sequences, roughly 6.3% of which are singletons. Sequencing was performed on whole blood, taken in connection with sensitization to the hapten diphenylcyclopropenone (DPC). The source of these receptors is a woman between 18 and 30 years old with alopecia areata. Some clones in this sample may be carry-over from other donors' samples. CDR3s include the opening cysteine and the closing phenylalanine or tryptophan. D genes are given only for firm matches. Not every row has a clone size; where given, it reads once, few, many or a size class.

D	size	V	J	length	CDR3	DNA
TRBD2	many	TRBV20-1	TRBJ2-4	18	CSAREGLAGAIAKNIQYF	TGCAGTGCTAGAGAGGGACTAGCGGGGGCCATAGCCAAAAACATTCAGTACTTC
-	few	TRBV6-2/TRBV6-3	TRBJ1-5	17	CASSYSLKGSTGQPQHF	TGTGCCAGCAGTTACTCGCTGAAAGGGTCAACCGGTCAGCCCCAGCATTTT
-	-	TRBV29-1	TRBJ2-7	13	CSVEPNPFGEQYF	TGCAGCGTTGAACCGAACCCTTTCGGCGAGCAGTACTTC
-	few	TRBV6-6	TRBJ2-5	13	CASWGGDQETQYF	TGTGCCAGTTGGGGAGGAGACCAAGAGACCCAGTACTTC
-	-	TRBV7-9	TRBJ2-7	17	CASSLAALDSSSYEQYF	TGTGCCAGCAGCTTAGCGGCTTTGGACAGTAGCTCCTACGAGCAGTACTTC
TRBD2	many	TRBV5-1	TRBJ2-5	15	CASSLAGGPLETQYF	TGCGCCAGCAGCTTAGCGGGGGGGCCGTTGGAGACCCAGTACTTC
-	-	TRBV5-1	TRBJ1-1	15	CASSLAPRKGAEAFF	TGCGCCAGCAGCTTGGCCCCCAGGAAGGGCGCTGAAGCTTTCTTT
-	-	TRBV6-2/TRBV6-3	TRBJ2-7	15	CASSYPSGRIYEQYF	TGTGCCAGCAGTTACCCCTCAGGCAGGATCTACGAGCAGTACTTC
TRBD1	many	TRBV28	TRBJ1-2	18	CASSLPSRRDRGLYGYTF	TGTGCCAGCAGCCTACCCTCCCGGCGGGACAGGGGGTTATATGGCTACACCTTC
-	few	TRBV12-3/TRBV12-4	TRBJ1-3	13	CASMGGSGNTIYF	TGTGCCAGCATGGGCGGGTCTGGAAACACCATATATTTT
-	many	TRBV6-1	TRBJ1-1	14	CASRFGQLNTEAFF	TGTGCCAGCAGGTTTGGACAGTTGAACACTGAAGCTTTCTTT
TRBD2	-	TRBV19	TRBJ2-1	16	CASSTPSGGGFDEQFF	TGTGCCAGTAGTACTCCGTCGGGGGGAGGGTTCGATGAGCAGTTCTTC
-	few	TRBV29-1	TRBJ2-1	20	CSVEERYPTRKLRGYNEQFF	TGCAGCGTTGAAGAAAGGTACCCGACTCGGAAACTCCGAGGATACAATGAGCAGTTCTTC
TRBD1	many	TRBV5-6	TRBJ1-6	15	CASSRDRVYNSPLHF	TGTGCCAGCAGTCGGGACAGGGTGTATAATTCACCCCTCCACTTT
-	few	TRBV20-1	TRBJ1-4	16	CSASPPITGLGEKLFF	TGCAGTGCTAGTCCCCCAATCACAGGGCTGGGTGAAAAACTGTTTTTT
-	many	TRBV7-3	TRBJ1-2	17	CASSPLGGSILGYGYTF	TGTGCCAGCAGCCCGTTGGGGGGGTCCATTCTCGGCTATGGCTACACCTTC
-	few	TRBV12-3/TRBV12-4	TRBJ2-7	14	CASSSFRRNGEQYF	TGTGCCAGCAGTTCCTTTCGGAGGAATGGGGAGCAGTACTTC
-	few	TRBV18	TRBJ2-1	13	CASSPPSQNEQFF	TGTGCCAGCTCACCACCTAGCCAGAATGAGCAGTTCTTC
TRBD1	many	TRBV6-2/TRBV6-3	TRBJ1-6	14	CASSPGQSNSPLHF	TGTGCCAGCAGCCCGGGACAGTCTAATTCACCCCTCCACTTT
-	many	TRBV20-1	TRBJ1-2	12	CSARTGSGGYTF	TGCAGTGCGCGAACAGGGTCTGGAGGCTACACCTTC
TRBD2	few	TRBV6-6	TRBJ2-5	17	CASSYSAASGGQETQYF	TGTGCCAGCAGTTACTCGGCCGCTAGCGGGGGGCAAGAGACCCAGTACTTC
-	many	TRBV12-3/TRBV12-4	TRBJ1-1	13	CASSLQENTEAFF	TGTGCCAGCAGCCTACAGGAGAACACTGAAGCTTTCTTT
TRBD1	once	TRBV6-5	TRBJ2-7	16	CASSLGGTGGSYEQYF	TGTGCCAGCAGTTTGGGCGGGACAGGGGGATCCTACGAGCAGTACTTC
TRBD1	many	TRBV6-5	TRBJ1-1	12	CASSSQGALAFF	TGTGCCAGCAGTTCTCAGGGGGCTTTAGCTTTCTTT
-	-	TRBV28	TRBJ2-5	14	CASGGTDSQETQYF	TGTGCCAGTGGAGGGACGGACAGCCAAGAGACCCAGTACTTC